A single count supports the clone carrying this T cell receptor (beta chain). V was shortened by 8 bases and J by 2 bases, with 10 bases between the two germline ends. Per germline, CDR1 MNHEY and CDR2 SMNVEV (reference sequence). The CDR3 length is 12 residues. This entry belongs to a study of blood T cell repertoires in COVID-19. As for the study in general: The United States, Italy and Spain provided the acute and convalescent COVID-19 samples. T cells, B-cell-depleted T cells, or PBMCs provided the cDNA or gDNA that served as material.

Methods used by the authors: Amplification from reference gene primers served as the basis for estimated nucleated cell counts. Data came from immunoSEQ multiplex PCR; TCRdb stores just in-frame clones and leaves some out. The V and J calls and the clone size are those of that table, but D and trimming were determined from the DNA. The sample lists more than 35,000 clones; 70% to 80% were seen once. The chain links TRBV27 to TRBJ2-7, with no clear D. Source material: peripheral blood. The sequence came from a man between 65 and 85 years old with acute or convalescent COVID-19. This chain's CDR3 is CASRGNTYEQYF. CDR3 sequence (DNA): TGTGCCAGCCGAGGAAATACCTACGAGCAGTACTTC.